Detailed here is one TCR beta chain. Its target is not known. The record originates from a study of post-analysis software for immune sequencing data. The CDR3 covers 14 residues. The V and J ends lost 6 bases and 3 bases respectively, with 17 bases between them. Germline values: CDR1 DFQATT, CDR2 SNEGSKA (reference sequence). Study-wide findings and caveats: Roughly 5 TRBV segments (TRBV5-6, TRBV5-1 and TRBV20-1 among them) occurred more frequently in patients than in controls.

Sequencing libraries made from TCR beta cDNA carried unique molecular identifiers. TCRdb analysed the PCR reads with MiXCR anew, one entry per CDR3 protein. The repertoire has approximately 460,000 distinct CDR3 sequences, approximately 46% of them found once; the top ten carry around 10%. Sequenced: blood. V is TRBV20-1 and J is TRBJ1-1; TRBD1 might be the D (5 bases). The source is a girl aged 10-17 years with multiple sclerosis. CDR3 in amino acids: CSASGSPMDTEAFF. The CDR3 coding sequence is TGCAGTGCGTCAGGGTCCCCTATGGACACTGAAGCTTTCTTT.